A single T cell receptor (beta chain) is shown here with its context. The target antigen is unknown. The sample belongs to a study of blood T cells in healthy people across ages. The study, taken as a whole, reports: Per million T cells, the diversity of TCR beta decreased roughly linearly as age advanced.

Combining a sample-barcoded 5' primer with a J-beta primer mix, a second PCR ran for 7 to 11 cycles. The template-switch adaptor was a 5' adaptor with 12 random nucleotides. It tagged each cDNA molecule. TCRdb used MiXCR to reprocess the 5' RACE reads, holding one entry per CDR3 protein. This table has hundreds of thousands of distinct CDR3 sequences, roughly 64% appearing once. V gave up 2 bases and J gave up 6 bases; unmatched junction bases: 4. The CDR3 has 15 amino acids. Looked up from germline, CDR1 is MNHEY and CDR2 is SMNVEV (reference sequence). The individuals who served as donors were healthy Caucasians living in Russia, aged about 6 to 90.

Specimen: blood. The sequence was obtained from a man younger than 40 in good health. The rearrangement joins TRBV27 to TRBJ1-4, with 9 positions matching TRBD1. The CDR3 bases are TGTGCCAGCAGTTTAGTCGGGACAGGGTATGAAAAACTGTTTTTT. It encodes CASSLVGTGYEKLFF.